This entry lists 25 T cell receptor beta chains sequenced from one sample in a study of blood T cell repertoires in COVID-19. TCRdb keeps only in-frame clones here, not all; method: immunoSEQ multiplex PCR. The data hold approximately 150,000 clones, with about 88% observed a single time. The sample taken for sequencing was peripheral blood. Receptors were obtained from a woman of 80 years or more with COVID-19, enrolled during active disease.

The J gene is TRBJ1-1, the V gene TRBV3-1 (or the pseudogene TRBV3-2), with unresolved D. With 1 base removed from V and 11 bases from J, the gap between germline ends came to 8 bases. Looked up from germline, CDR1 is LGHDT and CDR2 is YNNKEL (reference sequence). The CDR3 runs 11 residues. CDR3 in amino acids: CASSQASRAFF. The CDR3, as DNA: TGTGCCAGCAGCCAAGCGTCTCGGGCTTTCTTT.

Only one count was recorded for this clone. The CDR3 sequence is CASSVSSEQFF. CDR3 nucleotides: TGTGCCAGTAGTGTTAGTTCTGAGCAGTTCTTC. The genes are TRBV19 and TRBJ2-1; no firm D call. This CDR3 comprises 11 residues. In germline, CDR1 is LNHDA, CDR2 SQIVND (reference sequence). Trimming took 5 bases from V and 9 from J, leaving 8 bases between them.

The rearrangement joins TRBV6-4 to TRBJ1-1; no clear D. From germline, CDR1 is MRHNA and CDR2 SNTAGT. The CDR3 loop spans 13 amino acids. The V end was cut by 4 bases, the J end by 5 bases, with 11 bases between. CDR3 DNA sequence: TGTGCCAGCAGTGGGACTCCCGGAACTGAAGCTTTCTTT. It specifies CASSGTPGTEAFF.

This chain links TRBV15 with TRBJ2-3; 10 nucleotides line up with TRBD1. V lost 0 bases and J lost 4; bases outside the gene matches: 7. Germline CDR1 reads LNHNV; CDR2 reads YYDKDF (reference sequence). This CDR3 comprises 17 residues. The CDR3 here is CATSRDRDRGAADTQYF. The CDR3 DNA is TGTGCCACCAGCAGAGATCGGGACAGGGGTGCGGCAGATACGCAGTATTTT.

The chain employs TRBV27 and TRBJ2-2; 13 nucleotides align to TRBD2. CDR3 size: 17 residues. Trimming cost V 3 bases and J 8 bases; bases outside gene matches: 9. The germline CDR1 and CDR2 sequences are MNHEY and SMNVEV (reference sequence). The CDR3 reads CASSFFGTSGIGGELFF. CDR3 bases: TGTGCCAGCAGTTTTTTCGGGACTAGCGGGATTGGAGGGGAGCTGTTTTTT.

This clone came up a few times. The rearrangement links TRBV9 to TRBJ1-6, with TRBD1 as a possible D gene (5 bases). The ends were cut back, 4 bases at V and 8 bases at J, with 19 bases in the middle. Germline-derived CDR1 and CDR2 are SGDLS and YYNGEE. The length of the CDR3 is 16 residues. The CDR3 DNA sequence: TGTGCCAGCAGCTTTTCCCCCCGGACACCGGATTCACCCCTCCACTTT. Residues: CASSFSPRTPDSPLHF.

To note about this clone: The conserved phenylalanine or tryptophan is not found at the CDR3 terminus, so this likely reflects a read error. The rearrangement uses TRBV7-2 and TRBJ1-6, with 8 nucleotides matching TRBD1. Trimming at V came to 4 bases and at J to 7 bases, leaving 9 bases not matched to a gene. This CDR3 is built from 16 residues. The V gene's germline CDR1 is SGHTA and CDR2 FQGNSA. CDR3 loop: CASSYRGQGRNSPLHS. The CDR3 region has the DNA TGTGCCAGCAGCTATCGTGGACAGGGCAGAAATTCACCCCTCCACTCT.

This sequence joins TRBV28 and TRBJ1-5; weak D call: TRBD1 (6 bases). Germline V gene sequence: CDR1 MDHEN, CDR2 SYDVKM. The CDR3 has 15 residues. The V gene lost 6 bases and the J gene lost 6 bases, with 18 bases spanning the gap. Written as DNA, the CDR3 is TGTGCCAGCAGGCCTGTCAGGGGTTGGGGTCAGCCCCAGCATTTT. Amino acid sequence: CASRPVRGWGQPQHF. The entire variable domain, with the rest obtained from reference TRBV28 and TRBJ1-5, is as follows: DVKVTQSSRYLVKRTGEKVFLECVQDMDHENMFWYRQDPGLGLRLIYFSYDVKMKEKGDIPEGYSVSREKKERFSLILESASTNQTSMYLCASRPVRGWGQPQHFGDGTRLSIL.

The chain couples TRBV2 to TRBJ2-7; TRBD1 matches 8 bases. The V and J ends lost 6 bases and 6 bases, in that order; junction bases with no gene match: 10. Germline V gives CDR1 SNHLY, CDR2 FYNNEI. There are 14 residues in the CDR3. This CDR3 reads CASRGQGEGSEQYF. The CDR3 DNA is TGTGCCAGCAGAGGACAGGGTGAGGGAAGCGAGCAGTACTTC.

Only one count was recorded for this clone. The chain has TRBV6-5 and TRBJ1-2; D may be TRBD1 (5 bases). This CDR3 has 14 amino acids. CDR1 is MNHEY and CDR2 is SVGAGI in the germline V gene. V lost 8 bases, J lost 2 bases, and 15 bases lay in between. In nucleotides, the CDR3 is TGTGCCAGCCTCCCCGGGGGGGAGAACTATGGCTACACCTTC. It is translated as CASLPGGENYGYTF.

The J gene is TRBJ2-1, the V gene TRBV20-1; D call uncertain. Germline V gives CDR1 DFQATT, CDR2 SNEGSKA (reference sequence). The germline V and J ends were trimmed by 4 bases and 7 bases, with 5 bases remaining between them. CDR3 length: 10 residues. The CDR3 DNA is TGCAGTGCTACGGGTAATGAGCAGTTCTTC. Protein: CSATGNEQFF.

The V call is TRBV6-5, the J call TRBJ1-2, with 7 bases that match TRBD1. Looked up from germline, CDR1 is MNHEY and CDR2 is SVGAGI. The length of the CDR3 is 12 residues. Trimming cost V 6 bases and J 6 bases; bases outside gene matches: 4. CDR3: CASRTGVNGYTF. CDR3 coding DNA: TGTGCCAGCAGAACAGGGGTAAATGGCTACACCTTC.

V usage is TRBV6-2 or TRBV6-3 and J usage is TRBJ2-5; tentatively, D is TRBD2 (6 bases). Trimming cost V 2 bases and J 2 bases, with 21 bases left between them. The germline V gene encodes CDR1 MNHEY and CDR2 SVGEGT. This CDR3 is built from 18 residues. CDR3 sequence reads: CASSYTHLGGTLQETQYF. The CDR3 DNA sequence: TGTGCCAGCAGTTACACCCACCTAGGCGGGACGTTACAAGAGACCCAGTACTTC.

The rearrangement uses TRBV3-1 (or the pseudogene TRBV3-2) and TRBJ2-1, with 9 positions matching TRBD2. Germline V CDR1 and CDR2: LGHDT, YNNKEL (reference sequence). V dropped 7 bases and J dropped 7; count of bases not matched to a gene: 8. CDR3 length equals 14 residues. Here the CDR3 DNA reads TGTGCCAGCAAGTCCGGGACTAGCTTAAATGAGCAGTTCTTC. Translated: CASKSGTSLNEQFF.

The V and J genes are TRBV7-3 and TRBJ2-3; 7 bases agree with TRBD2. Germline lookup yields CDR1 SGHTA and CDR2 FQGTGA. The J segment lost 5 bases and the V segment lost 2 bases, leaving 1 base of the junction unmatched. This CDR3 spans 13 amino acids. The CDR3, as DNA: TGTGCCAGCAGCTTAGGGAGGGAAGATACGCAGTATTTT. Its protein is CASSLGREDTQYF. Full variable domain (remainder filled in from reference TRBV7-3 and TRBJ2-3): GAGVSQTPSNKVTEKGKYVELRCDPISGHTALYWYRQSLGQGPEFLIYFQGTGAADDSGLPNDRFFAVRPEGSVSTLKIQRTERGDSAVYLCASSLGREDTQYFGPGTRLTVL.

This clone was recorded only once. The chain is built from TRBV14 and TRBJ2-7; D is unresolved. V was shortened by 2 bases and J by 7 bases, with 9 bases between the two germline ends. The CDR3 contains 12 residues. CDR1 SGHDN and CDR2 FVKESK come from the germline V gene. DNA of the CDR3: TGTGCCAGCAGCCAATGGCAGTCGGAGCAGTACTTC. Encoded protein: CASSQWQSEQYF.

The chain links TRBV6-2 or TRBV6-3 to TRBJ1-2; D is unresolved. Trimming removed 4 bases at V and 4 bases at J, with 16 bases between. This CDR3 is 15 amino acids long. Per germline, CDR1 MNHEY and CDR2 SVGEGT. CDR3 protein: CASSSPQPPGYGYTF. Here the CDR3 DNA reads TGTGCCAGCAGTTCCCCACAACCTCCTGGCTATGGCTACACCTTC.

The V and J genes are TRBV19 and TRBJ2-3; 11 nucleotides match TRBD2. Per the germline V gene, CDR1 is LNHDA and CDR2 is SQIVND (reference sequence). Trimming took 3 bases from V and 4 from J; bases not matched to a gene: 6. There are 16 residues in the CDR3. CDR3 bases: TGTGCCAGTAGTATGAAGACTAGCGGGATTTCAGATACGCAGTATTTT. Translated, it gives CASSMKTSGISDTQYF.

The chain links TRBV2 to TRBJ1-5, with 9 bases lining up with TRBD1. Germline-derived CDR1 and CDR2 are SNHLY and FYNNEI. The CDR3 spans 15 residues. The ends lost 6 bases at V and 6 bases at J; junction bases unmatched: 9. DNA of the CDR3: TGTGCCAGCAGCGGTACCGGGACAGGGTTTCAGCCCCAGCATTTT. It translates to CASSGTGTGFQPQHF.

CDR3 sequence (DNA): TGTGCCAGCAGTTACTCGTCCGGACAGTCAGGGAACACTGAAGCTTTCTTT. It specifies CASSYSSGQSGNTEAFF. The V gene is TRBV6-2 or TRBV6-3, the J gene TRBJ1-1; D might be TRBD1 (6 bases). This CDR3 spans 17 amino acids. Germline CDR1 and CDR2: MNHEY and SVGEGT. V was cut by 0 bases and J by 1 base, with 15 bases left in between.

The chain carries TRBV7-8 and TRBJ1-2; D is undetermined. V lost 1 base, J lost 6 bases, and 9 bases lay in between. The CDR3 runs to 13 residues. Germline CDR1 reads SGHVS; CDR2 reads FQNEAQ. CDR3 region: CASSLGALNGYTF. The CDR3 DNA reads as TGTGCCAGCAGCTTAGGGGCACTTAATGGCTACACCTTC. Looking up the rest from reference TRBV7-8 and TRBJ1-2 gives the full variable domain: GAGVSQSPRYKVAKRGQDVALRCDPISGHVSLFWYQQALGQGPEFLTYFQNEAQLDKSGLPSDRFFAERPEGSVSTLKIQRTQQEDSAVYLCASSLGALNGYTFGSGTRLTVV.

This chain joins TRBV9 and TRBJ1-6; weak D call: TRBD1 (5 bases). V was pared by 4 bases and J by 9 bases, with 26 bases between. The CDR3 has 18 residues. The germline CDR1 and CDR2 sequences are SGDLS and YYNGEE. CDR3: CASSTRDPGFSQSSPLHF. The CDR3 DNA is TGTGCCAGCAGCACACGCGACCCAGGGTTTTCTCAAAGTTCACCCCTCCACTTT.

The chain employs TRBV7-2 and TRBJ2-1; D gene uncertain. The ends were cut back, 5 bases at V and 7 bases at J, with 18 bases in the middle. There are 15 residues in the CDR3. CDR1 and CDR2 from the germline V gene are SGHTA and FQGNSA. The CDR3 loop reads CASSQDPLSVNEQFF. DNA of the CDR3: TGTGCCAGCAGCCAGGATCCGCTCTCTGTTAATGAGCAGTTCTTC.

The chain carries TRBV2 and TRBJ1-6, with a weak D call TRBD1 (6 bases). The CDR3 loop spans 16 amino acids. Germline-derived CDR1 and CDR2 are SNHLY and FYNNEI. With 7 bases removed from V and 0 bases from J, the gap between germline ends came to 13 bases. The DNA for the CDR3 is TGTGCCAGCACCCGACAGGAACGCTCCTATAATTCACCCCTCCACTTT. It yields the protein CASTRQERSYNSPLHF.

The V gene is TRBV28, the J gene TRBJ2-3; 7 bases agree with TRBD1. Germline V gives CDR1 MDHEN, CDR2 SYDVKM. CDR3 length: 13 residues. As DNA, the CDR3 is TGTGCACTAGGACAGGCCAACACAGATACGCAGTATTTT. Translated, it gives CALGQANTDTQYF. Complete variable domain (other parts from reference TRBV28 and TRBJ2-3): DVKVTQSSRYLVKRTGEKVFLECVQDMDHENMFWYRQDPGLGLRLIYFSYDVKMKEKGDIPEGYSVSREKKERFSLILESASTNQTSMYLCALGQANTDTQYFGPGTRLTVL.